This TCR beta chain appears in the sequencing data of a study of blood T cell repertoires in COVID-19. Across the whole study: T cells, B-cell-depleted T cells, or PBMCs supplied cDNA or gDNA.

Recruitment covered some 25 US areas and drew participants whose ages spanned roughly 18 to 90 years. Cohorts were assigned according to the clinical history that participants reported. In the original workflow: Scientists estimated how many nucleated cells there were by amplifying reference gene primers. TCRdb's copy holds only in-frame clones and misses some; the assay was immunoSEQ multiplex PCR. The DNA gave D and trimming, while V, J and clone size come from that table. The table records just over 300,000 clones, around 90% of them present only once. Germline-derived CDR1 and CDR2 are SGHRS and YFSETQ. Deletions cut 2 bases from V and 0 bases from J, with 11 bases between. The CDR3 extends over 15 amino acids.

The sample comprised PBMCs or T cells enriched from blood (not recorded which). The chain links TRBV5-1 to TRBJ1-2, with unresolved D. This sequence was found in a woman between 18 and 29 years old with acute COVID-19. Here the CDR3 reads CASSFFGQTNYGYTF. The CDR3 bases are TGCGCCAGCAGCTTTTTTGGGCAGACTAACTATGGCTACACCTTC.